Each of the 8 T cell receptor beta chains below was sequenced from the same sample in a study of T-cell memory formation after mild COVID-19. Via MiXCR, TCRdb re-called the 5' RACE reads, giving one row per CDR3 protein. The sample records approximately 250,000 distinct CDR3 sequences, around 15% being singletons. Sequencing used PBMCs or a T cell subset sorted from them (not recorded which). The receptors were sampled from a man aged 18 to 35 who had mild COVID-19 (a few samples of this study predate the infection). Cell type and time point are not known.

The gene calls are TRBV7-2 and TRBJ2-3, with 8 bases matching TRBD2. The junction had 3 bases not matched to a gene; V was cut back by 2 bases and J by 2 bases. The CDR3 is made up of 15 amino acids. CDR1 is SGHTA and CDR2 is FQGNSA in the germline V gene. This chain's CDR3 is CASSLSSGYTDTQYF. The CDR3 DNA follows: TGTGCCAGCAGCTTATCTAGCGGGTACACAGATACGCAGTATTTT.

The rearrangement links TRBV28 to TRBJ2-7; 9 bases match TRBD1. The CDR3 totals 14 residues. Germline CDR1 reads MDHEN; CDR2 reads SYDVKM. The V segment lost 6 bases and the J segment 4 bases; nucleotides outside the gene matches: 7. The CDR3 DNA sequence: TGTGCCAGCAGAAGCCGGGACAGGGCTTACGAGCAGTACTTC. Amino acids: CASRSRDRAYEQYF.

Only a few counts were recorded for this clonotype. This chain connects TRBV7-9 to TRBJ2-2; TRBD2 might be the D (6 bases). The germline V gene has CDR1 SEHNR and CDR2 FQNEAQ (reference sequence). The CDR3 extends over 15 amino acids. Trimming removed 6 bases from V and 1 base from J, with 12 bases in between. This CDR3 is CASRKVGGNTGELFF. The CDR3 region has the DNA TGTGCCAGCAGGAAGGTCGGGGGGAACACCGGGGAGCTGTTTTTT.

V usage is TRBV15 and J usage is TRBJ1-4; maybe TRBD1 (5 bases). The CDR3 runs 16 residues. With 1 base removed from V and 0 bases from J, the gap between germline ends came to 9 bases. Per the germline V gene, CDR1 is LNHNV and CDR2 is YYDKDF (reference sequence). CDR3: CATSRGAGTTNEKLFF. DNA for the CDR3: TGTGCCACCAGCAGAGGCGCAGGGACAACTAATGAAAAACTGTTTTTT.

Only a few counts were recorded for this clonotype. This rearrangement joins TRBV4-2 to TRBJ2-6; D perhaps matches TRBD2 (6 bases). V lost 0 bases to trimming and J lost 0 bases, with 18 bases between them. Per germline, CDR1 LGHNA and CDR2 YNFKEQ. The CDR3 spans 20 residues. The CDR3 DNA is TGTGCCAGCAGCCAAGAGATGGGGGGAGGATCACCCTCTGGGGCCAACGTCCTGACTTTC. Protein sequence: CASSQEMGGGSPSGANVLTF.

This clonotype was counted at least ten times. The chain combines TRBV29-1 with TRBJ1-5; tentative D call: TRBD1 (5 bases). This CDR3 is built from 13 residues. V dropped 7 bases and J dropped 5 bases, with 15 bases sitting between them. Germline V gene data show CDR1 as SQVTM and CDR2 as ANQGSEA. CDR3 nucleotides: TGCAGCGCTACCCTCGGGGGAGATCAGCCCCAGCATTTT. Protein: CSATLGGDQPQHF.

The V call is TRBV7-2, the J call TRBJ1-3; D unclear. The V end was cut by 7 bases, the J end by 5 bases, with 12 bases between. CDR3 size: 13 residues. The germline gives CDR1 SGHTA, CDR2 FQGNSA. The CDR3 DNA reads TGTGCCAGCACCCTCGGACTCAGAAACACCATATATTTT. Translating gives CASTLGLRNTIYF.

In this sample, this clonotype turned up a few times. J is TRBJ2-2 and V is TRBV4-3; tentatively, D is TRBD1 or TRBD2 (6 bases each). The CDR3 has 16 residues. V dropped 0 bases and J dropped 3 bases, with 11 bases sitting between them. From germline, CDR1 is LGHNA and CDR2 YSLEER. This chain's CDR3 is CASSQDLGGHTGELFF. In nucleotides, the CDR3 is TGCGCCAGCAGCCAAGATCTTGGGGGGCACACCGGGGAGCTGTTTTTT.